What follows are 19 T cell receptor beta chains derived from one specimen sequenced in a study of identical twins. TCRdb re-derived calls from the 5' RACE reads in MiXCR, one entry per CDR3 protein. The data hold 550,000 to 700,000 distinct CDR3 sequences, with 21% observed a single time. Separately, the same data were catalogued under a study of T cells expressing NK-cell markers.

Source material: PBMCs. These receptors were collected from a woman younger than 30 in good health.

The V call is TRBV4-3, the J call TRBJ2-1; 13 bases fit TRBD2. V trimming: 5 bases; J trimming: 2 bases; junction bases outside the gene matches: 9. The CDR3 covers 18 residues. Germline V gene lookup returns CDR1 LGHNA and CDR2 YSLEER. The chain's CDR3 is CASSKGGTSGTAYNEQFF. As DNA, the CDR3 is TGCGCCAGCAGCAAAGGGGGGACTAGCGGGACCGCCTACAATGAGCAGTTCTTC.

The chain links TRBV6-7 to TRBJ1-4; no reliable D call. TRBV6-7 is annotated as an ORF whose role is uncertain. This CDR3 comprises 15 residues. V lost 1 base and J lost 6, with 12 bases in between. The CDR3 sequence is CASSYWVGRYEKLFF. CDR3 coding DNA: TGTGCCAGCAGTTACTGGGTAGGACGCTATGAAAAACTGTTTTTT.

The rearrangement links TRBV12-3 or TRBV12-4 to TRBJ2-5; 11 bases are shared with TRBD2. Unmatched junction bases numbered 10, after V lost 5 bases and J lost 5 bases. This CDR3 contains 16 residues. The CDR3 reads CASSPSSGGLPETQYF. The CDR3 DNA sequence: TGTGCCAGCAGTCCCTCTAGCGGGGGGCTTCCGGAGACCCAGTACTTC.

V usage is TRBV29-1 and J usage is TRBJ2-7; D perhaps matches TRBD2 (5 bases). Trimming stripped 4 bases from V and 2 bases from J, with 15 bases between. Germline lookup yields CDR1 SQVTM and CDR2 ANQGSEA. The CDR3 extends over 14 amino acids. CDR3 DNA sequence: TGCAGCGTTGCCGGTCTAGCAGCTACCTACGAGCAGTACTTC. This encodes CSVAGLAATYEQYF.

The V and J genes are TRBV24-1 and TRBJ2-1; 13 positions match TRBD2. Germline CDR1 is KGHDR and CDR2 is SFDVKD. This CDR3 region has 15 residues. V trimming: 5 bases; J trimming: 6 bases; junction bases outside the gene matches: 3. In DNA, the CDR3 is TGTGCCACCAGTGTCGGGACTAGCGGGACCAATGAGCAGTTCTTC. This gives the protein CATSVGTSGTNEQFF.

As for this clonotype: At one end, the junction sequence differs from germline, possibly due to a read error. The genes are TRBV12-3 or TRBV12-4 and TRBJ1-1; D gene unclear. This CDR3 is 9 amino acids long. CDR3 nucleotide sequence: TGTGCCAGCAGTTTTCCGTCGTCCTTT. Its translation: CASSFPSSF.

This clonotype has just a few counts. The rearrangement joins TRBV20-1 to TRBJ2-3, with TRBD1 as a possible D gene (7 bases). Germline CDR1 and CDR2: DFQATT and SNEGSKA (reference sequence). The length of the CDR3 is 13 residues. V shed 7 bases and J shed 5 bases, with 16 bases lying between them. CDR3 nucleotides: TGCAGTGTATGGACAGGCGGGAAAGATACGCAGTATTTT. Translating gives CSVWTGGKDTQYF.

This clonotype was seen ten or more times. This chain links TRBV7-9 with TRBJ2-2; D is unresolved. Germline V CDR1 and CDR2: SEHNR, FQNEAQ (reference sequence). Trimming shortened V by 8 bases and J by 4 bases, and 8 bases separated the two germline ends. CDR3 size: 12 residues. CDR3 in DNA: TGTGCCAGCTCACCGCTCACCGGGGAGCTGTTTTTT. It encodes CASSPLTGELFF.

The rearrangement uses TRBV12-3 or TRBV12-4 and TRBJ1-2, with 7 positions matching TRBD1. The J segment lost 5 bases and the V segment lost 5 bases, leaving 8 bases of the junction unmatched. This CDR3 has 14 amino acids. The CDR3 sequence is CASSTFGQEYGYTF. The CDR3 bases are TGTGCCAGCAGTACCTTCGGACAGGAGTATGGCTACACCTTC.

The V call is TRBV27, the J call TRBJ1-2; tentatively, D is TRBD1 (5 bases). The germline CDR1 and CDR2 sequences are MNHEY and SMNVEV (reference sequence). Between the trimmed V and J ends, which lost 8 bases and 8 bases, there was a span of 24 bases. The length of the CDR3 is 15 residues. The CDR3 coding sequence is TGTGCCAGCGCCCTCAGGGTCGGAGGTGGTTGGGGCTACACCTTC. Residues: CASALRVGGGWGYTF.

This CDR3 is CASSPGQDLYGYTF. CDR3 nucleotide sequence: TGTGCCAGCTCCCCTGGACAGGACCTCTATGGCTACACCTTC. The rearrangement joins TRBV18 to TRBJ1-2; TRBD1 aligns across 7 bases. V lost 6 bases, J lost 4 bases, and 8 bases stayed unmatched. CDR3 size: 14 residues. From germline, CDR1 is KGHSH and CDR2 LQKENI.

The rearrangement links TRBV20-1 to TRBJ2-7; 15 bases are shared with TRBD2. Trimming cost V 0 bases and J 0 bases; bases outside gene matches: 6. The germline V gene encodes CDR1 DFQATT and CDR2 SNEGSKA (reference sequence). CDR3 length equals 18 residues. The CDR3 protein is CSARDRTSGGESSYEQYF. The DNA for the CDR3 is TGCAGTGCTAGAGATCGGACTAGCGGGGGGGAGAGCTCCTACGAGCAGTACTTC.

This clonotype was picked up a small number of times. V and J are TRBV6-1 and TRBJ2-1; 7 bases line up with TRBD2. V gave up 10 bases and J gave up 3 bases; unmatched junction bases: 12. The CDR3 consists of 15 residues. Germline assignment: CDR1 MNHNS and CDR2 SASEGT. The DNA for the CDR3 is TGTGCCATCCTTGGAAGGGAGGGAGGCTACAATGAGCAGTTCTTC. It yields the protein CAILGREGGYNEQFF.

The J gene is TRBJ2-2, the V gene TRBV20-1; the match to TRBD1 covers 7 bases. The CDR3 extends over 14 amino acids. The ends lost 6 bases at V and 7 bases at J; junction bases unmatched: 11. Germline values: CDR1 DFQATT, CDR2 SNEGSKA (reference sequence). The CDR3 reads CSAGRQGFSGELFF. In DNA form, the CDR3 reads TGCAGTGCGGGACGACAGGGTTTCAGCGGGGAGCTGTTTTTT.

The gene calls are TRBV5-5 and TRBJ2-3, with 8 bases fitting TRBD2. The length of the CDR3 is 16 residues. The junction had 12 bases not matched to a gene; V was cut back by 4 bases and J by 5 bases. Germline CDR1 is SGHKS and CDR2 is YYEKEE (reference sequence). CDR3 residues: CASSRRREVEEDTQYF. CDR3 nucleotides: TGTGCCAGCAGCCGACGGCGGGAGGTGGAGGAAGATACGCAGTATTTT.

This clonotype was recorded at least ten times. V and J are TRBV20-1 and TRBJ2-5, with 7 bases matching TRBD1. The CDR3 has 13 residues. Germline CDR1 and CDR2: DFQATT and SNEGSKA (reference sequence). V dropped 6 bases and J dropped 4; count of bases not matched to a gene: 8. The CDR3 here is CSARKTGPETQYF. The CDR3 nucleotides read TGCAGTGCCCGGAAGACAGGGCCAGAGACCCAGTACTTC.

This clonotype has more than one count but fewer than ten. The V gene is TRBV12-5, the J gene TRBJ2-3, with D perhaps being TRBD1 or TRBD2 (6 bases each). The germline V gene encodes CDR1 LGHNT and CDR2 FRNRAP. V was trimmed by 1 base and J by 1 base, leaving 12 bases between them. The CDR3 has 16 residues. The CDR3: CASGLGGDTGTDTQYF. CDR3 DNA sequence: TGTGCTAGTGGTTTGGGGGGGGACACTGGCACAGATACGCAGTATTTT. Based on the CDR3 plus reference TRBV12-5 and TRBJ2-3, the full variable domain is DARVTQTPRHKVTEMGQEVTMRCQPILGHNTVFWYRQTMMQGLELLAYFRNRAPLDDSGMPKDRFSAEMPDATLATLKIQPSEPRDSAVYFCASGLGGDTGTDTQYFGPGTRLTVL.

This clonotype was seen only a few times. The V call is TRBV11-2, the J call TRBJ2-5; D is uncertain. The CDR3 covers 16 residues. Germline CDR1 SGHAT, CDR2 FQNNGV. V shed 3 bases and J shed 2 bases, with 16 bases lying between them. The chain's CDR3 is CASSFRRLGWQETQYF. CDR3 bases: TGTGCCAGCAGCTTTAGGCGTTTGGGATGGCAAGAGACCCAGTACTTC.

The V and J genes are TRBV6-1 and TRBJ2-5; 10 positions match TRBD1. Germline assignment: CDR1 MNHNS and CDR2 SASEGT. The CDR3 extends over 14 amino acids. V lost 5 bases, J lost 5 bases, and 5 bases stayed unmatched. The CDR3 bases are TGTGCCAGCAGTAAGACAGGGGGCAGCGAGACCCAGTACTTC. It yields the protein CASSKTGGSETQYF.